One sample yielded the 28 T cell receptor beta chains listed below, sequenced in a study of tumor-infiltrating lymphocytes in primary liver carcinoma. With a constant-region primer, TCR beta cDNA was made from approximately 520 ng of total RNA. Each TCR beta library was derived from three nested multiplex PCR rounds that employed slightly modified ARM-PCR. The opening two PCR rounds, ten to eleven cycles each, paired TRBV1-TRBV30 forward primers with a C-beta reverse primer. Via MiXCR, TCRdb re-called the multiplex PCR reads, giving one row per CDR3 protein. The sample contains 100,000 to 150,000 distinct CDR3 sequences, around 60% of which appear only once. Without any cell sorting, about 20-32 mg of bulk tissue yielded co-extracted RNA and DNA. Sequenced input: liver tumor tissue from sampling region 3. This sample's subset: tumor region T3, left-lateral pole. Receptors originate from a woman aged 60-75 years with primary liver carcinoma and hepatitis B virus infection.

In regard to this clonotype: This CDR3 fails to terminate in the conserved phenylalanine or tryptophan, so it likely reflects a read error. The genes are TRBV28 and TRBJ1-3; 8 nucleotides agree with TRBD1. Germline CDR1 MDHEN, CDR2 SYDVKM. This CDR3 comprises 14 residues. V lost 7 bases to trimming and J lost 2 bases; unmatched junction nucleotides: 4. Here the CDR3 DNA reads TGTGCCAGCAATGCGGGACAGGCTGGAAACACCATATATTAT. Protein: CASNAGQAGNTIYY.

This clonotype was picked up many times. The CDR3 loop is CASSFTGLGTEAFF. DNA for the CDR3: TGTGCCAGCAGTTTTACAGGGTTGGGGACTGAAGCTTTCTTT. The chain couples TRBV28 to TRBJ1-1, with a tentative D call TRBD1 (6 bases). The V end was cut by 3 bases, the J end by 5 bases, with 13 bases between. This CDR3 is built from 14 residues. Germline-derived CDR1 and CDR2 are MDHEN and SYDVKM.

Regarding this clonotype: A read error is possible here, since a much larger clone lies one base away. The chain links TRBV29-1 to TRBJ1-5, with no clear D. The CDR3 has 13 amino acids. CDR1 and CDR2 (germline): SQVTM, ANQGSEA. DNA for the CDR3: TGCAGCGCTGAATATGATAGCAATCAGCCCCAGCATTTT. Residues: CSAEYDSNQPQHF.

The genes are TRBV5-1 and TRBJ2-1, with D possibly being TRBD1 (6 bases). V dropped 3 bases and J dropped 4 bases, with 23 bases sitting between them. The germline CDR1 and CDR2 sequences are SGHRS and YFSETQ. The CDR3 length is 18 residues. CDR3 bases: TGCGCCAGCAGCTCGAGCCCCCGGGACACCTCACTTTACAATGAGCAGTTCTTC. It translates to CASSSSPRDTSLYNEQFF.

Comment on this clonotype: The junction and the germline gene differ at one end; a read error may be behind it. The chain carries TRBV6-5 and TRBJ2-4, with 8 bases that match TRBD2. The CDR3 is made up of 14 amino acids. Germline V CDR1 and CDR2: MNHEY, SVGAGI. This chain's CDR3 is CASRVGRAKIIQYF. The CDR3 bases are TGTGCCAGCCGGGTCGGGAGGGCCAAAATCATTCAGTACTTT.

About this clonotype: The conserved final phenylalanine or tryptophan is absent from the CDR3, which likely points to a read error. The chain carries TRBV11-1 and TRBJ2-2, with a tentative D call TRBD1 (6 bases). V lost 6 bases and J lost 4, with 15 bases in between. This CDR3 region has 15 residues. Germline loops: CDR1 SGHAT, CDR2 FQDESV (reference sequence). CDR3 nucleotides: TGTGCCAGCAGTCCCGGACAGTGGTTCACCGGGGAGCTGTTTGTT. It specifies CASSPGQWFTGELFV.

This sequence joins TRBV20-1 and TRBJ2-7; TRBD2 matches at 10 bases. Germline values: CDR1 DFQATT, CDR2 SNEGSKA (reference sequence). J was trimmed by 6 bases and V by 4 bases; bases with no gene match: 6. The CDR3 totals 13 residues. In nucleotides, the CDR3 is TGCAGTGCTACACTAGCGGGGTCAACCGAGCAGTACTTC. As protein: CSATLAGSTEQYF.

Concerning this clonotype itself: An end of the junction differs from the germline gene, which may be a read error. The genes are TRBV4-1 and TRBJ1-5; D gene uncertain. The CDR3 sequence is 16 residues long. Germline V gives CDR1 MGHRA, CDR2 YSYEKL. CDR3 residues: CASGQEQESGNQPQHF. For the CDR3, the DNA is TGCGCCAGCGGCCAGGAGCAGGAAAGTGGCAATCAGCCCCAGCATTTT.

The chain employs TRBV7-8 and TRBJ2-6, with D possibly matching TRBD1 (5 bases). From germline, CDR1 is SGHVS and CDR2 FQNEAQ. The CDR3 is 17 amino acids. Deletions cut 7 bases from V and 4 bases from J, with 20 bases between. The DNA of the CDR3 is TGTGCCAGCATCATGAGTACCCCAAGACAGGGGGCCAACGTCCTGACTTTC. Its translation: CASIMSTPRQGANVLTF.

This clonotype was counted at least ten times. The V gene is TRBV18, the J gene TRBJ2-1; D not certain. The CDR3 runs to 14 residues. CDR1 and CDR2 (germline): KGHSH, LQKENI. Trimming left V 5 bases short and J 8 bases short, with 16 bases between. The CDR3 sequence is CASSSGRGTDEQFF. The CDR3 bases are TGTGCCAGCTCATCCGGACGTGGCACCGATGAGCAGTTCTTC.

This clonotype is a singleton in its sample. The junction departs from germline at one end; a sequencing error may be responsible. The chain has TRBV5-1 and TRBJ2-1; 11 bases agree with TRBD2. The germline V gene has CDR1 SGHRS and CDR2 YFSETQ. CDR3 length: 15 residues. Here the CDR3 DNA reads TGCACCAGCCGTACAGTCACTAGCGGGAGCTATGAGCAGTTCTTC. This gives the protein CTSRTVTSGSYEQFF. Looking up the rest from reference TRBV5-1 and TRBJ2-1 gives the full variable domain: KAGVTQTPRYLIKTRGQQVTLSCSPISGHRSVSWYQQTPGQGLQFLFEYFSETQRNKGNFPGRFSGRQFSNSRSEMNVSTLELGDSALYLCTSRTVTSGSYEQFFGPGTRLTVL.

In the case of this clonotype: A much larger clone differs from this one at a single base, so this may be a read error. The rearrangement joins TRBV20-1 to TRBJ2-7, with D perhaps matching TRBD2 (6 bases). Trimming stripped 4 bases from V and 3 bases from J, with 19 bases between. Germline V gene data show CDR1 as DFQATT and CDR2 as SNEGSKA (reference sequence). This CDR3 is built from 15 residues. DNA for the CDR3: TGCAGTGCTACCGATCCTGTACAGGACTACTACGAGCAGTACTTC. Translation gives CSATDPVQDYYEQYF.

This clonotype ranks as medium-sized. The chain recombines TRBV11-2 with TRBJ2-3; 7 positions match TRBD2. Germline trimming cut 5 bases from V and 4 bases from J; bases unmatched to any gene: 6. Germline loops: CDR1 SGHAT, CDR2 FQNNGV. There are 14 residues in the CDR3. CDR3 DNA: TGTGCCAGCAGCCCCCACCGGGAGGCAGATACGCAGTATTTT. It encodes CASSPHREADTQYF.

The chain couples TRBV6-5 to TRBJ2-2; D unresolved. The CDR3 covers 13 residues. Germline lookup yields CDR1 MNHEY and CDR2 SVGAGI. V was clipped by 3 bases and J by 7 bases, with 9 bases between them. The DNA of the CDR3 is TGTGCCAGCAGTTATCAGAATATCGGGGAGCTGTTTTTT. Its protein is CASSYQNIGELFF.

In this sample, this clonotype turned up once. A read error is possible here, since a much larger clone lies one base away. The chain employs TRBV14 and TRBJ2-7; tentatively, D is TRBD1 (5 bases). Trimming removed 5 bases from V and 3 bases from J, with 20 bases in between. This CDR3 comprises 16 residues. Germline V gene data show CDR1 as SGHDN and CDR2 as FVKESK. The CDR3: CASSTAQWKGHYEQYF. The CDR3 nucleotides are TGTGCCAGCAGCACTGCACAGTGGAAGGGGCACTACGAGCAGTACTTC. Full variable domain (outside the CDR3, taken from reference TRBV14 and TRBJ2-7): EAGVTQFPSHSVIEKGQTVTLRCDPISGHDNLYWYRRVMGKEIKFLLHFVKESKQDESGMPNNRFLAERTGGTYSTLKVQPAELEDSGVYFCASSTAQWKGHYEQYFGPGTRLTVT.

This clonotype was observed once. This may arise from a read error, as a much more abundant clone is one base away. The V and J genes are TRBV4-1 and TRBJ1-2, with D perhaps matching TRBD1 (5 bases). Per germline, CDR1 MGHRA and CDR2 YSYEKL. The CDR3 has 16 residues. The CDR3 nucleotides are TGCGCCAGCAACCAAGACCAGGGCTCCTCGACCTATGGCTACACCTTC. Residues: CASNQDQGSSTYGYTF.

There are a few counts of this clonotype. The V gene is TRBV7-2, the J gene TRBJ2-7, with D tentatively TRBD2 (5 bases). Germline CDR1 and CDR2: SGHTA and FQGNSA. The V gene lost 1 base and the J gene lost 6 bases, with 16 bases spanning the gap. This CDR3 has 15 amino acids. The CDR3 DNA reads as TGTGCCAGCAGCTTAGGCCGGGATCGGATAAGCGAGCAGTACTTC. This codes for CASSLGRDRISEQYF.

Notes on this clonotype: Its ends do not fully match the called genes, so a read error is possible. J is TRBJ1-1 and V is TRBV11-2; perhaps TRBD1 as D (6 bases). CDR3 size: 15 residues. CDR1 and CDR2 from the germline V gene are SGHAT and FQNNGV. The DNA for the CDR3 is TGTACCAGCAGCCGACAGGACAGAACGAACACTGAAGCTTTCTTT. Protein product: CTSSRQDRTNTEAFF.

This clonotype appeared a single time. CDR3 in DNA: TGTGCCAGCGTACGGGACAGCTCTGGAAACACCATATATTTT. It specifies CASVRDSSGNTIYF. The chain combines TRBV7-9 with TRBJ1-3, with 7 bases matching TRBD1. CDR1 and CDR2 from the germline V gene are SEHNR and FQNEAQ (reference sequence). V was clipped by 8 bases and J by 0 bases; unmatched bases: 4. The CDR3 spans 14 residues.

About this clonotype itself: This may arise from a read error, as a much more abundant clone is one base away. This sequence joins TRBV10-2 and TRBJ1-6; D is undetermined. This CDR3 is built from 16 residues. Germline CDR1 and CDR2: WSHSY and SAAADI. CDR3 sequence (DNA): TGCGCCAGCAGTGTCTCGTTGTTGGACGGTGATTCACCCCTCGACTTT. This encodes CASSVSLLDGDSPLDF.

V is TRBV28 and J is TRBJ2-3; 8 nucleotides align to TRBD1. The CDR3 spans 16 residues. The V gene end was trimmed by 6 bases and the J gene end by 2 bases; junction bases not matched to a gene: 10. In germline, CDR1 is MDHEN, CDR2 SYDVKM. The CDR3 reads CASRPGQGWFTDTQYF. CDR3 nucleotides: TGTGCCAGCAGACCAGGACAGGGTTGGTTCACAGATACGCAGTATTTT. The full variable domain, completed using reference TRBV28 and TRBJ2-3, is DVKVTQSSRYLVKRTGEKVFLECVQDMDHENMFWYRQDPGLGLRLIYFSYDVKMKEKGDIPEGYSVSREKKERFSLILESASTNQTSMYLCASRPGQGWFTDTQYFGPGTRLTVL.

Worth noting for this clonotype: A read error may be the cause here, since a much bigger clone is one base away. The CDR3 does not close with the conserved phenylalanine or tryptophan, likely indicating a read error. The chain couples TRBV13 to TRBJ2-5; TRBD2 aligns across 9 bases. Looked up from germline, CDR1 is PRHDT and CDR2 is FYEKMQ (reference sequence). The trim removed 0 bases at V and 4 bases at J, leaving 0 bases unmatched. The CDR3 runs to 14 residues. DNA of the CDR3: TGTGCCAGCAGCTTAGGACTAGCGGGAGAGACCCAGTACATC. It encodes CASSLGLAGETQYI.

In the case of this clonotype: A single base separates this from a much larger clone, so it may be a read error. The V gene is TRBV4-2, the J gene TRBJ1-1; D unclear. Trimming cost V 0 bases and J 1 base, with 6 bases left between them. Germline CDR1 LGHNA, CDR2 YNFKEQ. This CDR3 is 14 amino acids long. This chain's CDR3 is CASSQDEKNTEAFF. The CDR3 nucleotides are TGTGCCAGCAGCCAAGATGAGAAGAACACTGAAGCTTTCTTT.

The sample holds many counts of this clonotype. V and J are TRBV28 and TRBJ1-1; TRBD1 matches at 7 bases. Germline V CDR1 and CDR2: MDHEN, SYDVKM. The J segment lost 8 bases and the V segment lost 7 bases, leaving 10 bases of the junction unmatched. CDR3 length equals 13 residues. CDR3 sequence: CASKTGVDVEAFF. CDR3 coding DNA: TGTGCCAGCAAAACAGGGGTCGATGTCGAAGCTTTCTTT. The whole variable domain, remainder taken from reference TRBV28 and TRBJ1-1, is DVKVTQSSRYLVKRTGEKVFLECVQDMDHENMFWYRQDPGLGLRLIYFSYDVKMKEKGDIPEGYSVSREKKERFSLILESASTNQTSMYLCASKTGVDVEAFFGQGTRLTVV.

This clonotype was detected ten times or more. The chain carries TRBV6-6 and TRBJ2-1, with D tentatively TRBD2 (6 bases). The CDR3 sequence is 16 residues long. Germline V gene lookup returns CDR1 MNHNY and CDR2 SVGAGI (reference sequence). Trimming stripped 6 bases from V and 8 bases from J, with 23 bases between. The CDR3 here is CASSQAPGSGADEQFF. The CDR3 coding sequence is TGTGCCAGCAGCCAGGCTCCGGGGTCGGGAGCGGATGAGCAGTTCTTC.

The sample holds many counts of this clonotype. Possible read error: a much larger clone is one base away. V gene TRBV11-2 combines with J gene TRBJ2-1; D gene uncertain. The CDR3 has 13 amino acids. Trimming stripped 4 bases from V and 8 bases from J, with 12 bases between. From germline, CDR1 is SGHAT and CDR2 FQNNGV. CDR3 protein: CASSSHLDDEQFF. For the CDR3, the DNA is TGTGCCAGCAGCTCCCATTTAGACGATGAGCAGTTCTTC.

For this clonotype: A much more abundant neighbour one base away suggests this may be a read error. The genes are TRBV6-6 and TRBJ2-2, with D possibly being TRBD1 (5 bases). Germline CDR1 reads MNHNY; CDR2 reads SVGAGI (reference sequence). CDR3 length: 13 residues. Trimming shortened V by 6 bases and J by 2 bases, and 7 bases separated the two germline ends. The CDR3 region is CASRDNNTGELFF. DNA for the CDR3: TGTGCCAGCAGGGACAATAACACCGGGGAGCTGTTTTTT.

Note on this clonotype: Because the CDR3 is missing its conserved closing phenylalanine or tryptophan, this is likely a read error. Because the CDR3's place on the DNA is in doubt, the DNA is left out and the CDR3 is given as listed by TCRdb. The rearrangement uses TRBV11-2 and TRBJ2-5; TRBD2 reflects the table's D call only, with no check against the DNA. CDR1 and CDR2 (germline): SGHAT, FQNNGV. The CDR3 length equals 13 residues, ends included. The CDR3 is CASSLRGAETRYC.